This is a list of T cell receptor beta chains from one sample in a study of blood T cell repertoires in COVID-19. Assay: immunoSEQ multiplex PCR; the TCRdb copy retains only in-frame clones and omits some. The data show 140,000 or so clones, roughly 79% seen once. The sample taken for sequencing was peripheral blood. The receptors derive from a human donor in a cohort sampled during active COVID-19. The CDR3 runs from the conserved cysteine through the conserved F or W. Each record gives: clone size, J gene, V gene, D gene, CDR3 DNA, CDR3 protein. The D gene is left open where the match is weak. Expanded clones are given a class, and other clones once, few, many or no size at all.

>few|TRBJ1-3|TRBV9|.
TGTGCCAGCAGCCCGGAGGGTACAGGAAACACCATATATTTT
CASSPEGTGNTIYF
>.|TRBJ2-1|TRBV27|.
TGTGCCAGCAGTTTACAACGGGCAGGGTGGCGGAATGAGCAGTTCTTC
CASSLQRAGWRNEQFF
>.|TRBJ2-7|TRBV27|.
TGTGCCAGCAGTTTGGTGCAGGGCCCCTACGAGCAGTACTTC
CASSLVQGPYEQYF
>.|TRBJ2-7|TRBV9|TRBD2
TGTGCCAGCAGTCGTAGCGGACTAGCCGAGAGCTCCTACGAGCAGTACTTC
CASSRSGLAESSYEQYF
>.|TRBJ2-1|TRBV5-1|TRBD1
TGCGCCAGCAAACAGGGGGAGAACAATGAGCAGTTCTTC
CASKQGENNEQFF
>once|TRBJ2-7|TRBV10-3|.
TGTGCCATCAGTGAGTTGGCTAGCTCCTACGAGCAGTACTTC
CAISELASSYEQYF
>.|TRBJ1-1|TRBV5-4|.
TGTGCCAGCAGCTTGCGGTCCGGCCGGGTTACTGAAGCTTTCTTT
CASSLRSGRVTEAFF
>.|TRBJ1-5|TRBV28|TRBD1
TGTGCCAGCAGTTTAAGACCGGGACAGGGGTCAATAATTCAGCCCCAGCATTTT
CASSLRPGQGSIIQPQHF
>few|TRBJ1-1|TRBV27|.
TGTGCCAGCAGTTTAGCGGGTATGGGCACTGAAGCTTTCTTT
CASSLAGMGTEAFF
>.|TRBJ2-5|TRBV7-2|TRBD2
TGTGCCAGCAGCTTAGAGGGGACGCGGCGGGGGATCGCAGAGACCCAGTACTTC
CASSLEGTRRGIAETQYF
>.|TRBJ2-5|TRBV3-1/TRBV3-2|TRBD1
TGTGCCAGCAGCGCGATCGAAGACAGGGAAACTTTAGGGACCCAGTACTTC
CASSAIEDRETLGTQYF
>.|TRBJ1-4|TRBV3-1/TRBV3-2|.
TGTGCCAGCAGCCACGCCCGGGGGGGCAGTTATGAAAAACTGTTTTTT
CASSHARGGSYEKLFF
>once|TRBJ1-2|TRBV7-8|TRBD1
TGTGCCAGCAGCTTACTCGGACAGGGTTACTATGGCTACACCTTC
CASSLLGQGYYGYTF
>.|TRBJ2-2|TRBV25-1|.
TGTGCCAGCAGCCCTTTAGGGTGGGGAGCCGGGGAGCTGTTTTTT
CASSPLGWGAGELFF
>.|TRBJ2-2|TRBV7-2|TRBD2
TGTGCCAGCGGGCAGCGCGGGACTAGCGGTAACACCGGGGAGCTGTTTTTT
CASGQRGTSGNTGELFF
>.|TRBJ1-2|TRBV24-1|.
TGTGCCACCAGTGAAAAGACAGAGAACTATGGCTACACCTTC
CATSEKTENYGYTF
>once|TRBJ2-7|TRBV24-1|.
TGTGCCACCAGTGATTTCGGTAAACAGGGACACTACGAGCAGTACTTC
CATSDFGKQGHYEQYF
>.|TRBJ1-3|TRBV9|TRBD1
TGTGCCAGCAACCCGGGGACAGGTCACTCTGGAAACACCATATATTTT
CASNPGTGHSGNTIYF
>.|TRBJ2-3|TRBV18|TRBD2
TGTGCCAGCTCATCCCCAGGAGGAACTAGCGGGAGTGGGGATACGCAGTATTTT
CASSSPGGTSGSGDTQYF
>.|TRBJ2-7|TRBV18|.
TGTGCCAGCTCATCTCAACTCCGTAACGATCCGTCCGAGCAGTACTTC
CASSSQLRNDPSEQYF
>.|TRBJ1-2|TRBV29-1|TRBD1
TGCAGCGTTGATGGGCTAGGGACAGGGGGGTATGGCTACACCTTC
CSVDGLGTGGYGYTF
>.|TRBJ2-7|TRBV18|.
TGTGCCAGCTCACCGACAGGAGGATACGAGCAGTACTTC
CASSPTGGYEQYF
>.|TRBJ2-7|TRBV6-6|TRBD1
TGTGCCAGCAGTACGGGACAGGGGGCAGGAGAGCAGTACTTC
CASSTGQGAGEQYF
>once|TRBJ2-5|TRBV5-1|TRBD1
TGCGCCAGCAGCACTGGGACAGGGGGCGGAGAGACCCAGTACTTC
CASSTGTGGGETQYF
>once|TRBJ2-6|TRBV24-1|TRBD1
TGTGCCACCAGTGACCCAGGGACAGCAGGAGCTGGGGCCAACGTCCTGACTTTC
CATSDPGTAGAGANVLTF
>few|TRBJ2-7|TRBV7-7|TRBD2
TGTGCCAGCAGCCCGAGACTAGCGGGACCCTACGAGCAGTACTTC
CASSPRLAGPYEQYF
>.|TRBJ2-3|TRBV2|.
TGTGCCAGCAGTGACCGAACAACTAAGATGGGTGGAGTTACGCAGTATTTT
CASSDRTTKMGGVTQYF
>.|TRBJ2-7|TRBV9|TRBD2
TGTGCCAGCAGCCTGGGACTAGCGGGAGGCGAGCAGTACTTC
CASSLGLAGGEQYF
>.|TRBJ2-7|TRBV24-1|TRBD1
TGTGCCACCAGTGCTCAGGGGGCCTACGAGCAGTACTTC
CATSAQGAYEQYF